This T cell receptor (beta chain) was captured by sequencing in a study of neurological immune-mediated disorders. The study, taken as a whole, reports: Levels of TCR clonal expansion peaked in HTLV-1-associated myelopathy and reached their lowest in multiple sclerosis, under those of healthy controls.

The authors produced cDNA by 5'RACE using 10-nucleotide random UMIs. One entry per CDR3 protein, called by TCRdb with MiXCR from the 5' RACE reads. The sample has over 25,000 distinct CDR3 sequences, 9% to 15% seen once. V lost 0 bases to trimming and J lost 5 bases, with 13 bases between them. This CDR3 contains 15 residues. The V gene's germline CDR1 is MGHRA and CDR2 YSYEKL. This clonotype counts as medium-sized. Its antigen remains unidentified. The study built unsorted libraries from 2 million PBMCs kept at -80 C. Sequenced sample: PBMCs. V and J are TRBV4-1 and TRBJ1-2; D gene ambiguous. The sequence came from a man in his sixties in good health. The CDR3 nucleotides read TGCGCCAGCAGCCAAGATATAGCCGATAAGTATGGCTACACCTTC. Its protein product is CASSQDIADKYGYTF.